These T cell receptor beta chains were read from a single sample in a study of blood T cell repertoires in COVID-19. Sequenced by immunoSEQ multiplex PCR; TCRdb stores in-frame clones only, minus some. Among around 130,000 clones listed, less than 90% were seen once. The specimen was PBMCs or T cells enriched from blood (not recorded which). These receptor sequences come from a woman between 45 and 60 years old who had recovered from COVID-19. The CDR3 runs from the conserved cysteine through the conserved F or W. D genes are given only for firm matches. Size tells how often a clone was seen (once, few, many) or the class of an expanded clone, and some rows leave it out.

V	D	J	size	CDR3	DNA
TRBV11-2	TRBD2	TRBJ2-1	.	CASSSKIQVWTSGNNEQFF	TGTGCCAGCAGCTCCAAGATACAGGTTTGGACTAGCGGTAACAATGAGCAGTTCTTC
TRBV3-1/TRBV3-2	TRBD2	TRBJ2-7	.	CASSLGRGEQYF	TGTGCCAGCAGCCTGGGGAGGGGAGAGCAGTACTTC
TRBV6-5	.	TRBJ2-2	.	CASSQGEWNTGELFF	TGTGCCAGCTCGCAGGGTGAATGGAACACCGGGGAGCTGTTTTTT
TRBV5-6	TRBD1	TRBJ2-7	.	CASSWDRGYEQYF	TGTGCCAGCAGCTGGGACAGGGGGTACGAGCAGTACTTC
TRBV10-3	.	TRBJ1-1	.	CAVQDTVYTEAFF	TGTGCCGTACAGGACACCGTTTACACTGAAGCTTTCTTT
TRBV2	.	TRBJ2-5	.	CASTEGLARIQETQYF	TGTGCCAGCACCGAAGGCCTAGCGAGAATCCAAGAGACCCAGTACTTC
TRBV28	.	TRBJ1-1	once	CASRIGGNLNTEAFF	TGTGCCAGTCGAATTGGGGGGAATTTGAACACTGAAGCTTTCTTT
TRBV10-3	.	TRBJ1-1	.	CAITQSPNTEAFF	TGTGCCATCACTCAAAGCCCGAACACTGAAGCTTTCTTT
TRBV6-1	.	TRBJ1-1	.	CASSEASLPNTEAFF	TGTGCCAGCAGTGAAGCCAGTTTACCTAACACTGAAGCTTTCTTT
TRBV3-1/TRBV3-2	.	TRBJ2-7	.	CASSGPGGGSYEQYF	TGTGCCAGCAGCGGCCCGGGTGGGGGGTCCTACGAGCAGTACTTC
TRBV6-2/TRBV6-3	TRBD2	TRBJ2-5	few	CASSYPTSGTFQETQYF	TGTGCCAGCAGTTATCCCACTAGCGGAACTTTCCAAGAGACCCAGTACTTC
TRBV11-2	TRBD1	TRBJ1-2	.	CASSADRGGYTF	TGTGCCAGCAGCGCCGACAGGGGAGGCTACACCTTC
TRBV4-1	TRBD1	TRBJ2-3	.	CASSLGAGQGADTQYF	TGCGCCAGCAGCCTCGGGGCGGGCCAGGGGGCAGATACGCAGTATTTT
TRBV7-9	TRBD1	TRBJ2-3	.	CASSAGQGLTDTQYF	TGTGCCAGCAGCGCGGGACAGGGGTTGACAGATACGCAGTATTTT
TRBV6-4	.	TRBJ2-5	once	CASRDFQGRETQYF	TGTGCCAGCAGAGATTTTCAGGGGCGGGAGACCCAGTACTTC